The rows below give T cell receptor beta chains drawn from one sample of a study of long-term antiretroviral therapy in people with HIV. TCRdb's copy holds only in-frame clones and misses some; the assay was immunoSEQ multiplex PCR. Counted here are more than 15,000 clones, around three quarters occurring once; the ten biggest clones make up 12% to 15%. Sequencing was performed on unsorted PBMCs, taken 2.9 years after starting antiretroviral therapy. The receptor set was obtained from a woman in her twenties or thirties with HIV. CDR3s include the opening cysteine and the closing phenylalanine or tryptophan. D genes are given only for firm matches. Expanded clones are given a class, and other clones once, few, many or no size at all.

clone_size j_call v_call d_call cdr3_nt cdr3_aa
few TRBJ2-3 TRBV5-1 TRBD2 TGCGCCAGCAGCTTGGGGCTAGCGGGGGGCCCCCAGTATTTT CASSLGLAGGPQYF
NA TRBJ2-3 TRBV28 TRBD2 TGTGCCAGCAGTACTACTAGCGGGGCGGATACGCAGTATTTT CASSTTSGADTQYF
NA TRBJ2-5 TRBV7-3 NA TGTGCCAGCAGCAAGTGGGGGCGGGAGACCCAGTACTTC CASSKWGRETQYF
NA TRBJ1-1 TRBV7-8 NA TGTGCCAGCAGCTTAAGTCACAGACAAAACACTGAAGCTTTCTTT CASSLSHRQNTEAFF
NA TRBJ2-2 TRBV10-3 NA TGTGCCGCCCTGCCGAGTATCAGTCCCGGGGAGCTGTTTTTT CAALPSISPGELFF
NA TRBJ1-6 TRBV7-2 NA TGTGCCAGCAGCTTCGGGGGTAGCTATAATTCACCCCTCCACTTT CASSFGGSYNSPLHF
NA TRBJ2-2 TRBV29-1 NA TGCAGCGTTTCAAATCAGGGTTACACCGGGGAGCTGTTTTTT CSVSNQGYTGELFF
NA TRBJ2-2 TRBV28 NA TGTGCCAGCAGTTTAGGCGAGAGTTGGGTAGGGTCGCCCTCAAACACCGGGGAGCTGTTTTTT CASSLGESWVGSPSNTGELFF
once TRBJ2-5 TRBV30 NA TGTGCCTGGAGTCTCTTTATCGGGGTGGCGGAGACCCAGTACTTC CAWSLFIGVAETQYF
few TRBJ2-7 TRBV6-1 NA TGTGCCAGCAGTGAACGAGGACACCCAATATCCGAGCAGTACTTC CASSERGHPISEQYF
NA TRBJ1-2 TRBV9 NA TGTGCCAGCAGCGTAGGTGAGGGGCCCTATGGCTACACCTTC CASSVGEGPYGYTF
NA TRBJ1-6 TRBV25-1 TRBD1 TGTGCCAGCAGTGACTGGGACAGTCCTAATTCACCCCTCCACTTT CASSDWDSPNSPLHF
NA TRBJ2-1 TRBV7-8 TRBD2 TGTGCCAGCAGCTTACTAGCGGGGGGTTCCTACAATGAGCAGTTCTTC CASSLLAGGSYNEQFF
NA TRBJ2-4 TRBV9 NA TGTGCCAGCAGCGGGGGGACGGACCTAGCCAAAAACATTCAGTACTTC CASSGGTDLAKNIQYF
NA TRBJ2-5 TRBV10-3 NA TGTGCCATCAGCTACGCGCGTGGAGAGACCCAGTACTTC CAISYARGETQYF
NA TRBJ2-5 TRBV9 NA TGTGCCAGCAGCGCCGGACTCCTCGAAGAGACCCAGTACTTC CASSAGLLEETQYF
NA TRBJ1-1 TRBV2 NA TGTGCCAGCACGGAGACGGCCAACACTGAAGCTTTCTTT CASTETANTEAFF
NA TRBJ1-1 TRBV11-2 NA TGTGCCAGCAGCTTAGTTCGGGGGAAGCACACTGAAGCTTTCTTT CASSLVRGKHTEAFF
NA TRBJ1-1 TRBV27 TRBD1 TGTGCCAGCCTCGGACAGGGGGGCACTGAAGCTTTCTTT CASLGQGGTEAFF
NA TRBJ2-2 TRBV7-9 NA TGTGCCAGCAGCTTAGTACAGACCACCGGGGAGCTGTTTTTT CASSLVQTTGELFF
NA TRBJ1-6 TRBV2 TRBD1 TGTGCCAGCAGATGGGACAGATATAATTCACCCCTCCACTTT CASRWDRYNSPLHF
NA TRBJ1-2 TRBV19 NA TGTGCCAGTAGCTCGCGGGGCAGGATATTTTATGGCTACACCTTC CASSSRGRIFYGYTF
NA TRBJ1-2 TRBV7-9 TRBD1 TGTGCCAGCAGCTTGCTATACCCGGGACAGATTGAGTCTGGCTACACCTTC CASSLLYPGQIESGYTF
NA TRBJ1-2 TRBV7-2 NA TGTGCCAGCAGCTTAGTAGGCAGGGGCTACACCTTC CASSLVGRGYTF
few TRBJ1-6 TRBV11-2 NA TGTGCCAGCAGCTTAGTGGGGGCTAATTCACCCCTCCACTTT CASSLVGANSPLHF
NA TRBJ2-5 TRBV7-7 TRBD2 TGTGCCAGCAGCCCGGGGGGTGGAGAGACCCAGTACTTC CASSPGGGETQYF